Presented here are 26 T cell receptor beta chains from one specimen sequenced in a study of blood T cell repertoires in COVID-19 (dated by TCRdb to the early 2020s). The library was obtained by the immunoSEQ multiplex PCR assay. TCRdb mirrors the immuneACCESS table, restricted to in-frame sequences. Some clones are absent from its copies; in checked studies, under half trace to an unresolved V gene, and the reason for the others is unknown. The sample table records around 190,000 clones; 70% to 80% of these occur just once. Roughly an eighth of the sample is in the top ten clones. Sequencing was done on a sample of peripheral blood. These receptors originate from a woman between 45 and 60 years old with acute or convalescent COVID-19.

The chain carries TRBV6-5 and TRBJ1-6, with D uncertain. Trimming stripped 6 bases from V and 5 bases from J, with 11 bases between. Germline V lookup: CDR1 MNHEY, CDR2 SVGAGI. This CDR3 comprises 14 residues. The CDR3 coding sequence is TGTGCCAGCAGAACGAGGGAGGATAATTCACCCCTCCACTTT. Its protein is CASRTREDNSPLHF.

The chain is built from TRBV19 and TRBJ2-1; 10 nucleotides align to TRBD2. The germline V gene has CDR1 LNHDA and CDR2 SQIVND (reference sequence). The trim removed 4 bases at V and 10 bases at J, leaving 10 bases unmatched. CDR3 length: 15 residues. This CDR3 reads CASSSGLAEGLEQFF. The CDR3 DNA is TGTGCCAGTAGTAGCGGACTAGCGGAAGGGCTCGAGCAGTTCTTC.

The CDR3 DNA reads TGTGCCTGGAGTCAAGCGGCATTGTCTGTGGGATCGGGTTCACCCCTCCACTTT. This gives the protein CAWSQAALSVGSGSPLHF. The chain carries TRBV30 and TRBJ1-6; D not certain. The CDR3 covers 18 residues. The germline V gene encodes CDR1 GTSNPN and CDR2 SVGIG (reference sequence). V lost 2 bases and J 9 bases, leaving 26 bases between the germline ends.

The chain is built from TRBV30 and TRBJ2-5; D is perhaps TRBD2 (7 bases). V lost 3 bases and J lost 4, with 9 bases in between. The germline gives CDR1 GTSNPN, CDR2 SVGIG (reference sequence). The CDR3 is made up of 12 amino acids. Here the CDR3 reads CAWRGGAETQYF. As DNA, the CDR3 is TGTGCCTGGAGGGGGGGGGCAGAGACCCAGTACTTC.

The chain combines TRBV29-1 with TRBJ2-7; possibly TRBD1 for D (6 bases). V was trimmed by 6 bases and J by 4 bases, leaving 13 bases between them. CDR1 SQVTM and CDR2 ANQGSEA come from the germline V gene. The CDR3 has 12 residues. CDR3 in amino acids: CSVGKGDYEQYF. Here the CDR3 DNA reads TGCAGCGTAGGAAAGGGGGATTACGAGCAGTACTTC.

This chain joins TRBV3-1 (or the pseudogene TRBV3-2) and TRBJ2-3, with 7 bases that match TRBD2. Germline CDR1 and CDR2: LGHDT and YNNKEL (reference sequence). V gave up 0 bases and J gave up 2 bases; unmatched junction bases: 5. The CDR3 is 16 residues long. The CDR3 is CASSQEGGVLTDTQYF. The CDR3 nucleotides are TGTGCCAGCAGCCAAGAGGGGGGGGTCCTCACAGATACGCAGTATTTT.

The gene calls are TRBV29-1 and TRBJ2-3, with TRBD1 matching over 7 bases. The CDR3 length is 18 residues. V shed 1 base, J shed 2 bases, and the junction held 15 bases outside the gene matches. CDR1 SQVTM and CDR2 ANQGSEA come from the germline V gene. CDR3 sequence: CSVEALRTGLYFTDTQYF. The CDR3 DNA reads as TGCAGCGTTGAAGCTCTGAGGACAGGCCTGTATTTCACAGATACGCAGTATTTT.

V is TRBV5-5 and J is TRBJ1-3; D is uncertain. Germline V lookup: CDR1 SGHKS, CDR2 YYEKEE (reference sequence). The V and J ends lost 0 bases and 0 bases respectively, with 7 bases between them. CDR3 size: 15 residues. This CDR3 reads CASSLELNSGNTIYF. In DNA, the CDR3 is TGTGCCAGCAGCTTGGAACTGAACTCTGGAAACACCATATATTTT. Using reference TRBV5-5 and TRBJ1-3 for the parts outside the CDR3, the full variable domain is DAGVTQSPTHLIKTRGQQVTLRCSPISGHKSVSWYQQVLGQGPQFIFQYYEKEERGRGNFPDRFSARQFPNYSSELNVNALLLGDSALYLCASSLELNSGNTIYFGEGSWLTVV.

The chain joins TRBV19 to TRBJ1-1, with TRBD1 matching over 8 bases. The CDR3 has 14 amino acids. Germline values: CDR1 LNHDA, CDR2 SQIVND (reference sequence). Germline trimming cut 8 bases from V and 10 bases from J; bases unmatched to any gene: 15. The CDR3 nucleotides are TGTGCCAGTGACGCCTCGCATAACAGGGGGGGAGCTTTCTTT. Its protein product is CASDASHNRGGAFF.

The rearrangement joins TRBV9 to TRBJ2-2; D is unresolved. Trimming removed 7 bases from V and 2 bases from J, with 12 bases in between. Germline lookup yields CDR1 SGDLS and CDR2 YYNGEE. The CDR3 spans 14 residues. CDR3 in amino acids: CASGRLQNTGELFF. The CDR3 region has the DNA TGTGCCAGCGGAAGACTGCAAAACACCGGGGAGCTGTTTTTT.

The chain is built from TRBV7-2 and TRBJ1-2; tentatively, D is TRBD1 (5 bases). The CDR3 is 14 residues long. V gave up 2 bases and J gave up 7 bases, with 14 bases separating them. Germline CDR1 reads SGHTA; CDR2 reads FQGNSA. CDR3: CASSLTGEGAGYTF. The CDR3 DNA reads as TGTGCCAGCAGCTTAACTGGCGAAGGGGCTGGCTACACCTTC.

The gene calls are TRBV7-9 and TRBJ1-6; D is ambiguous. V was pared by 5 bases and J by 0 bases, with 14 bases between. Germline CDR1 is SEHNR and CDR2 is FQNEAQ (reference sequence). The CDR3 is 17 residues long. The CDR3 DNA reads TGTGCCAGCAGCCCCGTAAAATTGAGCTCCTATAATTCACCCCTCCACTTT. Amino acid sequence: CASSPVKLSSYNSPLHF.

This chain uses TRBV5-5 with TRBJ2-7; D ambiguous. This CDR3 region has 11 residues. The ends were cut back, 2 bases at V and 7 bases at J, with 7 bases in the middle. Germline values: CDR1 SGHKS, CDR2 YYEKEE (reference sequence). The CDR3 DNA sequence: TGTGCCAGCAGCTTAGTCGGGGAGCAGTACTTC. Translating it yields CASSLVGEQYF.

The V call is TRBV4-3, the J call TRBJ2-2, with 8 bases lining up with TRBD2. From germline, CDR1 is LGHNA and CDR2 YSLEER. Trimming cost V 1 base and J 6 bases; bases outside gene matches: 4. This CDR3 is built from 15 residues. CDR3 sequence: CASSQAGGPPGELFF. The CDR3 DNA reads as TGCGCCAGCAGCCAAGCGGGAGGGCCGCCCGGGGAGCTGTTTTTT.

On this clone itself: Other DNA variants within this sample encode the same CDR3. J is TRBJ1-4 and V is TRBV6-5; D gene uncertain. Germline-derived CDR1 and CDR2 are MNHEY and SVGAGI. The CDR3 has 12 amino acids. Deletions cut 5 bases from V and 8 bases from J, with 9 bases between. The CDR3 here is CASSPRGEKLFF. The CDR3 DNA follows: TGTGCCAGCAGTCCCCGAGGAGAAAAACTGTTTTTT.

This clone was seen a few times. The chain carries TRBV6-6 and TRBJ2-7; a weak D match, TRBD1 (5 bases). Looked up from germline, CDR1 is MNHNY and CDR2 is SVGAGI (reference sequence). This CDR3 contains 13 residues. Trimming took off 5 bases at V and 1 base at J, with 9 bases between the two ends. In DNA, the CDR3 is TGTGCCAGCAGTCTCGACAGATCCTACGAGCAGTACTTC. This sequence encodes CASSLDRSYEQYF.

This clone was counted between two and nine times. The J gene is TRBJ1-2, the V gene TRBV11-2; D uncertain. Trimming pared 5 bases from V and 5 bases from J, leaving 9 bases between. The CDR3 has 12 residues. CDR1 and CDR2 from the germline V gene are SGHAT and FQNNGV. Written as DNA, the CDR3 is TGTGCCAGCAGCGCGGTCCAATATGGCTACACCTTC. This encodes CASSAVQYGYTF.

The rearrangement joins TRBV7-2 to TRBJ2-3; 12 nucleotides align to TRBD2. Unmatched junction bases numbered 7, after V lost 2 bases and J lost 4 bases. Germline V gene lookup returns CDR1 SGHTA and CDR2 FQGNSA. This CDR3 contains 17 residues. CDR3 in DNA: TGTGCCAGCAGCTTAAGGCTGGCTAGCGGGGGGGCAGATACGCAGTATTTT. Translated, it gives CASSLRLASGGADTQYF.

The table lists this clone with a few counts. The genes are TRBV6-5 and TRBJ2-7; D gene unclear. Trimming pared 0 bases from V and 2 bases from J, leaving 14 bases between. The length of the CDR3 is 16 residues. Per the germline V gene, CDR1 is MNHEY and CDR2 is SVGAGI. CDR3 DNA sequence: TGTGCCAGCAGTTACTCCGGTGAGGTCTCCGCCTACGAGCAGTACTTC. Translation: CASSYSGEVSAYEQYF.

The chain is built from TRBV5-1 and TRBJ2-7, with D possibly matching TRBD1 (6 bases). This CDR3 is 16 amino acids long. Germline loops: CDR1 SGHRS, CDR2 YFSETQ. Trimming stripped 4 bases from V and 0 bases from J, with 17 bases between. The CDR3 nucleotides are TGCGCCAGCAGCATAAAAAGTGGACAGAGCTCCTACGAGCAGTACTTC. This codes for CASSIKSGQSSYEQYF.

This rearrangement joins TRBV14 to TRBJ1-6; weak D call: TRBD1 (6 bases). With 2 bases removed from V and 5 bases from J, the gap between germline ends came to 7 bases. The CDR3 extends over 14 amino acids. Germline CDR1 and CDR2: SGHDN and FVKESK. DNA of the CDR3: TGTGCCAGCAGCCAAAACAGGGATAATTCACCCCTCCACTTT. Translation: CASSQNRDNSPLHF. The full variable domain, rest sourced from reference TRBV14 and TRBJ1-6, is EAGVTQFPSHSVIEKGQTVTLRCDPISGHDNLYWYRRVMGKEIKFLLHFVKESKQDESGMPNNRFLAERTGGTYSTLKVQPAELEDSGVYFCASSQNRDNSPLHFGNGTRLTVT.

The chain couples TRBV30 to TRBJ2-1, with D tentatively TRBD1 (6 bases). Germline-derived CDR1 and CDR2 are GTSNPN and SVGIG (reference sequence). V was cut by 2 bases and J by 6 bases, with 14 bases left in between. The CDR3 is 14 residues long. CDR3 in amino acids: CAWSRGLGGNEQFF. The CDR3 DNA follows: TGTGCCTGGAGTAGGGGGTTAGGAGGCAATGAGCAGTTCTTC.

This chain uses TRBV28 with TRBJ1-1; D not certain. The V end lost 5 bases, the J end lost 4 bases, and 11 bases lay between the germline ends. CDR1 MDHEN and CDR2 SYDVKM come from the germline V gene. The CDR3 totals 13 residues. As DNA, the CDR3 is TGTGCCAGCAGTAGTCATGAGGGCACTGAAGCTTTCTTT. Its translation is CASSSHEGTEAFF.

There are a few counts of this clone. This sequence joins TRBV3-1 (or the pseudogene TRBV3-2) and TRBJ1-6; 9 bases are shared with TRBD1. The CDR3 has 16 amino acids. Trimming removed 8 bases from V and 0 bases from J; junction bases left unmatched: 5. Germline CDR1 reads LGHDT; CDR2 reads YNNKEL (reference sequence). The CDR3 DNA reads as TGTGCCAGCGGGGGGACAGGGAGCTCCTATAATTCACCCCTCCACTTT. This encodes CASGGTGSSYNSPLHF.

V is TRBV6-1 and J is TRBJ1-1; D is possibly TRBD1 (5 bases). Looked up from germline, CDR1 is MNHNS and CDR2 is SASEGT. CDR3 size: 14 residues. The V and J ends lost 2 bases and 10 bases respectively, with 17 bases between them. CDR3 sequence reads: CASSEWGRVGLAFF. In DNA, the CDR3 is TGTGCCAGCAGTGAATGGGGCAGGGTCGGATTAGCTTTCTTT.

The chain combines TRBV18 with TRBJ2-7; tentatively, D is TRBD1 (5 bases). Germline loops: CDR1 KGHSH, CDR2 LQKENI. The ends were cut back, 6 bases at V and 6 bases at J, with 15 bases in the middle. There are 13 residues in the CDR3. The CDR3 nucleotides read TGTGCCAGCTCTCCCGGACAATCAGCCGAGCAGTACTTC. Translated: CASSPGQSAEQYF.